The clone carrying this T cell receptor (beta chain) has more than one count but fewer than ten. Its target is unknown. Preparing the TCRbeta library involved the use of unique molecular identifiers. TCRdb reanalysed the PCR reads using MiXCR and keeps one entry per CDR3 protein. Of some 460,000 distinct CDR3 sequences in the sample, roughly 17% were seen once. Trimming pared 1 base from V and 3 bases from J, leaving 10 bases between. Per germline, CDR1 SQVTM and CDR2 ANQGSEA. The CDR3 consists of 14 residues. The sample is drawn from a study of T-cell reconstitution after alpha-beta-depleted transplantation in children. Study-wide results and limits: Alpha-beta T cells about two months after transplant reportedly derived from several hundred expanded graft clones. TCRbeta diversity was high at day 60 in some patients (a result of surviving recipient T cells and thymic progenitors).

The sample here was PBMCs, mostly from graft donor cells, taken 360 days after TCRalphabeta/CD19-depleted stem cell transplant. The receptor was derived from a boy in the first two years of life who had a stem cell transplant for Wiskott-Aldrich syndrome, so the T cells may come from the graft donor. This rearrangement joins TRBV29-1 to TRBJ2-1, with D possibly being TRBD1 (6 bases). In DNA, the CDR3 is TGCAGCGTTGAAGGACAGGCTTTCTACAATGAGCAGTTCTTC. Translating it yields CSVEGQAFYNEQFF.